A selection of T cell receptor beta chains follows, all from one sample in a study of blood T cell repertoires in COVID-19. The data were produced by immunoSEQ multiplex PCR, yet TCRdb's version contains in-frame clones alone and is incomplete. The sample contains about 140,000 clones, about 80% of which appear only once. The sample consisted of peripheral blood. The receptor source for this set is a human donor in a cohort sampled during active COVID-19. Both conserved end residues are part of each CDR3. Fields, in order: J gene, D gene, V gene, clone size, CDR3 protein, CDR3 DNA. A D gene is named only where the DNA matches it firmly. Clone sizes are given selectively: once, few, many, or a class where the clone is expanded.

j_gene: TRBJ1-2
d_gene: .
v_gene: TRBV19
abundance: .
CDR3aa: CASSIRGPTNYGYTF
CDR3nt: TGTGCCAGTAGTATCCGTGGCCCGACTAACTATGGCTACACCTTC

j_gene: TRBJ2-7
d_gene: TRBD1
v_gene: TRBV28
abundance: .
CDR3aa: CASSYQRAGGYEQYF
CDR3nt: TGTGCCAGCAGTTATCAAAGGGCAGGGGGATACGAGCAGTACTTC

j_gene: TRBJ1-6
d_gene: TRBD1
v_gene: TRBV10-3
abundance: .
CDR3aa: CAISGGQGAVSPLHF
CDR3nt: TGTGCCATCAGTGGGGGACAGGGGGCGGTTTCACCCCTCCACTTT

j_gene: TRBJ2-7
d_gene: TRBD1
v_gene: TRBV5-4
abundance: few
CDR3aa: CASSPTLRGLIYEQYF
CDR3nt: TGTGCCAGCAGCCCGACCCTCAGGGGGCTGATCTACGAGCAGTACTTC

j_gene: TRBJ1-4
d_gene: TRBD1
v_gene: TRBV5-3
abundance: .
CDR3aa: CARSLGQGATNEKLFF
CDR3nt: TGTGCCAGAAGCCTCGGACAGGGGGCAACTAATGAAAAACTGTTTTTT

j_gene: TRBJ1-1
d_gene: TRBD1
v_gene: TRBV6-5
abundance: .
CDR3aa: CASSRTGGGNTEAFF
CDR3nt: TGTGCCAGCAGCCGGACAGGGGGTGGGAACACTGAAGCTTTCTTT

j_gene: TRBJ1-1
d_gene: .
v_gene: TRBV19
abundance: .
CDR3aa: CASSIGQNTEAFF
CDR3nt: TGTGCCAGTAGTATAGGACAGAACACTGAAGCTTTCTTT

j_gene: TRBJ1-1
d_gene: .
v_gene: TRBV18
abundance: .
CDR3aa: CASSHLEAFF
CDR3nt: TGTGCCAGCTCACATCTGGAAGCTTTCTTT

j_gene: TRBJ2-5
d_gene: TRBD2
v_gene: TRBV5-1
abundance: once
CDR3aa: CASSSQRTSLETQYF
CDR3nt: TGCGCCAGCAGCTCGCAAAGGACTAGCCTCGAGACCCAGTACTTC

j_gene: TRBJ2-7
d_gene: TRBD1
v_gene: TRBV7-9
abundance: .
CDR3aa: CASSLGTGTGSYEQYF
CDR3nt: TGTGCCAGCAGCCTAGGGACCGGGACAGGGAGTTACGAGCAGTACTTC

j_gene: TRBJ2-7
d_gene: TRBD1
v_gene: TRBV11-1
abundance: once
CDR3aa: CASSWGQGAVEQYF
CDR3nt: TGTGCCAGCAGCTGGGGACAGGGGGCCGTCGAGCAGTACTTC

j_gene: TRBJ2-7
d_gene: .
v_gene: TRBV7-6
abundance: .
CDR3aa: CASSSAVPYEQYF
CDR3nt: TGTGCCAGCAGCTCCGCGGTCCCCTACGAGCAGTACTTC

j_gene: TRBJ2-3
d_gene: .
v_gene: TRBV2
abundance: .
CDR3aa: CASSVAGSTDTQYF
CDR3nt: TGTGCCAGCAGTGTGGCAGGCAGCACAGATACGCAGTATTTT

j_gene: TRBJ2-7
d_gene: .
v_gene: TRBV7-2
abundance: .
CDR3aa: CASSLNRNYEQYF
CDR3nt: TGTGCCAGCAGCTTAAACAGAAACTACGAGCAGTACTTC

j_gene: TRBJ1-4
d_gene: TRBD1
v_gene: TRBV10-3
abundance: .
CDR3aa: CAISAQTGGNEKLFF
CDR3nt: TGTGCCATCAGTGCACAGACAGGGGGAAATGAAAAACTGTTTTTT

j_gene: TRBJ2-7
d_gene: TRBD1
v_gene: TRBV6-5
abundance: .
CDR3aa: CASSYSTGTSYEQYF
CDR3nt: TGTGCCAGCAGTTACTCGACAGGGACGTCCTACGAGCAGTACTTC

j_gene: TRBJ1-1
d_gene: TRBD1
v_gene: TRBV4-1
abundance: .
CDR3aa: CASSPITGQINTEAFF
CDR3nt: TGCGCCAGCAGCCCCATAACGGGACAGATTAACACTGAAGCTTTCTTT

j_gene: TRBJ1-5
d_gene: TRBD1
v_gene: TRBV18
abundance: .
CDR3aa: CASSPQTGTEPQHF
CDR3nt: TGTGCCAGCTCACCACAGACAGGGACGGAGCCCCAGCATTTT

j_gene: TRBJ2-7
d_gene: .
v_gene: TRBV11-2
abundance: few
CDR3aa: CASSPSRIGDEQYF
CDR3nt: TGTGCCAGCAGCCCCTCGCGGATCGGCGACGAGCAGTACTTC

j_gene: TRBJ1-1
d_gene: .
v_gene: TRBV7-3
abundance: .
CDR3aa: CASSLSPSTEAFF
CDR3nt: TGTGCCAGCAGCTTATCTCCTAGCACTGAAGCTTTCTTT

j_gene: TRBJ1-4
d_gene: .
v_gene: TRBV10-3
abundance: .
CDR3aa: CATSHELSARREEKLFF
CDR3nt: TGTGCCACCTCGCATGAGTTGTCAGCCAGGCGTGAGGAAAAACTGTTTTTT

j_gene: TRBJ2-3
d_gene: TRBD1
v_gene: TRBV3-1/TRBV3-2
abundance: .
CDR3aa: CASSPGQAIHTQYF
CDR3nt: TGTGCCAGCAGCCCGGGACAGGCCATCCATACGCAGTATTTT

j_gene: TRBJ2-5
d_gene: .
v_gene: TRBV4-2
abundance: .
CDR3aa: CASSQGPARVGETQYF
CDR3nt: TGTGCCAGCAGCCAAGGTCCGGCCAGGGTCGGAGAGACCCAGTACTTC

j_gene: TRBJ2-5
d_gene: .
v_gene: TRBV2
abundance: .
CDR3aa: CASAIEETQYF
CDR3nt: TGTGCCAGCGCTATAGAAGAGACCCAGTACTTC

j_gene: TRBJ1-5
d_gene: TRBD1
v_gene: TRBV6-5
abundance: once
CDR3aa: CASRQGAGSNQPQHF
CDR3nt: TGTGCCAGCAGACAGGGGGCGGGTAGCAATCAGCCCCAGCATTTT

j_gene: TRBJ1-1
d_gene: .
v_gene: TRBV10-3
abundance: .
CDR3aa: CAISDPLKNTEAFF
CDR3nt: TGTGCCATCAGTGACCCACTGAAGAACACTGAAGCTTTCTTT

j_gene: TRBJ1-2
d_gene: .
v_gene: TRBV6-1
abundance: .
CDR3aa: CASSEAREGWYGYTF
CDR3nt: TGTGCCAGCAGTGAAGCTAGGGAGGGGTGGTATGGCTACACCTTC

j_gene: TRBJ2-2
d_gene: .
v_gene: TRBV7-6
abundance: .
CDR3aa: CASSFLSGGAGGELFF
CDR3nt: TGTGCCAGCAGCTTCCTCAGTGGGGGGGCCGGCGGGGAGCTGTTTTTT

j_gene: TRBJ2-1
d_gene: .
v_gene: TRBV18
abundance: .
CDR3aa: CASSPPQQNNEQFF
CDR3nt: TGTGCCAGCTCACCTCCCCAACAGAACAATGAGCAGTTCTTC

j_gene: TRBJ2-2
d_gene: .
v_gene: TRBV19
abundance: once
CDR3aa: CASTFGTHTGELFF
CDR3nt: TGTGCCAGTACTTTCGGGACACACACCGGGGAGCTGTTTTTT

j_gene: TRBJ1-6
d_gene: TRBD1
v_gene: TRBV5-1
abundance: .
CDR3aa: CASSLGTGKSYNSPLHF
CDR3nt: TGCGCCAGCAGCCTAGGGACAGGGAAGAGTTATAATTCACCCCTCCACTTT